This T cell receptor beta chain was sequenced during a study of T cell changes during pregnancy in multiple sclerosis. Assay used: immunoSEQ multiplex PCR; TCRdb lists only in-frame clones, some missing. The table shows around 40,000 clones, with around nine tenths occurring only once. Trimming cost V 6 bases and J 4 bases, with 13 bases left between them. The CDR3 spans 14 residues. Germline V gives CDR1 MNHNY, CDR2 SVGAGI (reference sequence). The input for sequencing was CD4+ T cells from peripheral blood mononuclear cells, taken in the second trimester of pregnancy. The chain couples TRBV6-6 to TRBJ1-3, with D unresolved. The receptor comes from a female donor with multiple sclerosis, enrolled in a pregnancy study. The CDR3 sequence is CASRPGEGGNTIYF. The DNA of the CDR3 is TGTGCCAGCAGACCCGGGGAAGGAGGAAACACCATATATTTT.